Following are 2 T cell receptor beta chains from one sample sequenced in a study of blood T cell repertoires in COVID-19. Using immunoSEQ multiplex PCR, the repertoire was profiled, and TCRdb retains in-frame clones only, with some absent. This table has roughly 38,000 clones, roughly 78% appearing once. Specimen: peripheral blood. These receptor sequences come from a man between 60 and 75 years old with acute or convalescent COVID-19.

The chain joins TRBV9 to TRBJ1-5; unclear D gene. V lost 0 bases, J lost 0 bases, and 7 bases lay in between. The germline gives CDR1 SGDLS, CDR2 YYNGEE. CDR3 length: 15 residues. The CDR3 sequence is CASSVGGYSNQPQHF. In nucleotides, the CDR3 is TGTGCCAGCAGCGTAGGCGGGTATAGCAATCAGCCCCAGCATTTT.

The rearrangement links TRBV24-1 to TRBJ2-2, with 12 bases lining up with TRBD2. Germline loops: CDR1 KGHDR, CDR2 SFDVKD. The CDR3 is made up of 17 amino acids. With V trimmed by 4 bases and J by 1 base, 3 bases remained unmatched. The CDR3 region has the DNA TGTGCCACCAGTGACCCGGGACTAGCGGGGAACACCGGGGAGCTGTTTTTT. Protein sequence: CATSDPGLAGNTGELFF.